The source of this TCR beta chain is a study of blood T cell repertoires in COVID-19. Across the study: Sites in the United States, Italy and Spain provided acute and convalescent COVID-19 samples. Sample material is recorded as cDNA or gDNA derived from T cells, B-cell-depleted T cells, or PBMCs.

This clone was seen more than once but under ten times. Trimming removed 3 bases from V and 1 base from J, with 10 bases in between. CDR1 is MDHEN, CDR2 SYDVKM, per germline. This CDR3 has 15 residues. Per the original methods: The assay estimated nucleated cells by amplifying reference gene primers. Sequencing used immunoSEQ multiplex PCR; TCRdb keeps in-frame clones, though not all of them. From that table come the V and J calls and clone size; the DNA was used to work out D and trimming. Seen here are 130,000 or so clones, 80% to 90% observed once, and the top ten hold 9.5% to 15%. The V call is TRBV28, the J call TRBJ1-5; perhaps TRBD1 as D (5 bases). This sequence originates from a human donor in a cohort sampled during active COVID-19. What was sequenced was peripheral blood. DNA of the CDR3: TGTGCCAGCAGTTTTCCTCGACAGAGCAATCAGCCCCAGCATTTT. This encodes CASSFPRQSNQPQHF.